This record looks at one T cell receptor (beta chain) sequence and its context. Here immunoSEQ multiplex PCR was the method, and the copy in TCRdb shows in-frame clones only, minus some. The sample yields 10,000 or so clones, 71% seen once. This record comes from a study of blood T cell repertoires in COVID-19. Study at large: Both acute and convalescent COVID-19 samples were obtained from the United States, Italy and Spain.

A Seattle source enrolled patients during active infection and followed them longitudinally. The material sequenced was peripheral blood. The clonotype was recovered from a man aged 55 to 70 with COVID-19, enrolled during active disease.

CDR3 sequence: CASSPGLATTTEQFF. The CDR3 coding sequence is TGTGCCAGCTCACCGGGACTAGCGACGACAACTGAGCAGTTCTTC. The chain is built from TRBV18 and TRBJ2-1, with 10 positions matching TRBD2. The CDR3 is 15 amino acids. In germline, CDR1 is KGHSH, CDR2 LQKENI. Unmatched junction bases numbered 8, after V lost 3 bases and J lost 9 bases.